This T cell receptor beta chain was profiled in a study of OX40 agonist ivuxolimab in advanced cancers. The overall study: Ivuxolimab is an agonistic anti-OX40 (CD134) antibody, and patients were treated with it. In this trial design, patients received ivuxolimab intravenously at 0.01 to 10 mg/kg every 2 weeks.

Trimming pared 2 bases from V and 4 bases from J, leaving 9 bases between. The CDR3 is made up of 15 amino acids. CDR1 and CDR2 from the germline V gene are SGHAT and FQNNGV. Clones were read by immunoSEQ multiplex PCR, and TCRdb kept only the in-frame ones, dropping some. The sample gives 95,000 to 100,000 clones, roughly 80% of which show up once; almost 1.5% is in the top ten. The TCR comes from an adult with an advanced solid tumor such as melanoma, head and neck, liver or kidney cancer. This chain joins TRBV11-2 and TRBJ2-6, with D perhaps TRBD1 (5 bases). The sequencing here drew on CD4+ or CD8+ T cells sorted from blood, taken in a trial of the OX40 agonist ivuxolimab. Written as DNA, the CDR3 is TGTGCCAGCAGCTTAAGGGGCAGGGGGGCCAACGTCCTGACTTTC. Translation: CASSLRGRGANVLTF.